This T cell receptor beta chain was sequenced during a study of blood T cell repertoires in COVID-19. The authors' processing: Researchers report that nucleated cell counts were estimated from reference gene primer amplification. Data came from immunoSEQ multiplex PCR; TCRdb stores just in-frame clones and leaves some out. D and trimming come from the DNA, and the V and J calls and clone size come from that table. Seen here are about 210,000 clones, approximately 90% observed once, and the top ten hold 0.65% to 0.85%. This TCR came from a man aged 40-49 years with acute or convalescent COVID-19. The sequenced sample consisted of peripheral blood.

This CDR3 is CASSVQSYNEQFF. The CDR3 bases are TGTGCCAGCAGTGTACAGTCCTACAATGAGCAGTTCTTC. This chain joins TRBV6-2 or TRBV6-3 and TRBJ2-1; D is uncertain. This CDR3 region has 13 residues. Germline loops: CDR1 MNHEY, CDR2 SVGEGT. V was shortened by 5 bases and J by 1 base, with 6 bases between the two germline ends.